The source of this T cell receptor beta chain is a study of technical replicates of blood from four donors. The table came from immunoSEQ multiplex PCR; TCRdb's copy has only in-frame clones and leaves some out. The data show 75,000 to 100,000 clones, about 94% seen once. In its sample, this clone was seen once. Deletions cut 1 base from V and 2 bases from J, with 5 bases between. The CDR3 totals 13 residues. Germline loops: CDR1 MDHEN, CDR2 SYDVKM. This clonotype originated in a human donor in good health. The chain combines TRBV28 with TRBJ2-5, with D perhaps TRBD1 (5 bases). The source material was T cells isolated from PBMCs. CDR3 amino acids: CASSLSGQETQYF. The CDR3 bases are TGTGCCAGCAGTTTATCAGGGCAAGAGACCCAGTACTTC.